The rows below give T cell receptor beta chains drawn from one sample of a study of shared clonotypes between healthy human individuals. This table comes from immunoSEQ multiplex PCR, and its TCRdb copy is limited to in-frame clones, with some not included. Among about 2,200,000 clones listed, roughly 91% were seen once. Sequencing was carried out using naive CD8+ T cells from PBMCs. Receptors were obtained from a man aged 18-30 years in good health. Some clones in this sample may be carry-over from other donors' samples. Both conserved end residues are part of each CDR3. Fields, in order: V gene, clone size, J gene, D gene, CDR3 length, CDR3 protein, CDR3 DNA. D genes are given only for firm matches. Size is omitted from some rows. Given values are once, few, many or a class for expanded clones.

TRBV28	.	TRBJ1-5	TRBD1	15	CASSSDRDEGQPQHF	TGTGCCAGCAGTTCGGACAGGGACGAGGGTCAGCCCCAGCATTTT
TRBV6-1	.	TRBJ1-1	.	18	CASSGLFRGHKKNTEAFF	TGTGCCAGCAGTGGGTTATTTCGGGGACACAAGAAGAACACTGAAGCTTTCTTT
TRBV7-3	.	TRBJ2-3	TRBD2	15	CASSFRTSGGDTQYF	TGTGCCAGCAGCTTCCGGACTAGCGGGGGAGATACGCAGTATTTT
TRBV6-5	.	TRBJ2-7	.	13	CASSYGPTYEQYF	TGTGCCAGCAGTTACGGACCCACCTACGAGCAGTACTTC
TRBV28	.	TRBJ1-2	.	15	CASSFPGRAPYGYTF	TGTGCCAGCAGCTTTCCGGGAAGGGCCCCCTATGGCTACACCTTC
TRBV7-9	.	TRBJ1-3	.	16	CASSPPFTYSGNTIYF	TGTGCCAGCAGCCCCCCGTTTACCTACTCTGGAAACACCATATATTTT
TRBV12-5	.	TRBJ1-5	.	14	CASGLFGMDQPQHF	TGTGCTAGTGGTTTGTTCGGGATGGATCAGCCCCAGCATTTT
TRBV27	once	TRBJ1-4	.	15	CASSPKPAGVEKLFF	TGTGCCAGCAGTCCAAAGCCCGCGGGGGTTGAAAAACTGTTTTTT
TRBV6-8	.	TRBJ1-5	TRBD1	17	CASSYSQTGDSNQPQHF	TGTGCCAGCAGTTACTCGCAGACAGGGGATAGCAATCAGCCCCAGCATTTT
TRBV7-2	.	TRBJ2-7	.	14	CASSPGPTPHEQYF	TGTGCCAGCAGCCCCGGACCTACTCCCCACGAGCAGTACTTC
TRBV4-3	.	TRBJ2-7	.	15	CASSQSDSSSYEQYF	TGCGCCAGCAGCCAGTCAGACAGTAGCTCCTACGAGCAGTACTTC
TRBV27	.	TRBJ2-3	TRBD2	20	CASSLSKREFWREGTDTQYF	TGTGCCAGCAGTTTATCGAAGCGGGAGTTCTGGCGGGAGGGCACAGATACGCAGTATTTT
TRBV5-1	.	TRBJ2-7	TRBD2	14	CASSPGTSGVEQYF	TGCGCCAGCAGCCCGGGGACTAGCGGGGTAGAGCAGTACTTC
TRBV13	once	TRBJ1-1	.	14	CASSAGFRNTEAFF	TGTGCCAGCAGCGCAGGATTTAGGAACACTGAAGCTTTCTTT
TRBV30	.	TRBJ1-4	.	13	CACLSSALGKLFF	TGTGCCTGCCTCTCAAGTGCCCTAGGCAAACTGTTTTTT
TRBV5-4	once	TRBJ2-1	TRBD2	16	CASSLEAAGGLYEQFF	TGTGCCAGCAGCTTGGAAGCAGCGGGAGGGCTTTATGAGCAGTTCTTC
TRBV27	.	TRBJ2-7	TRBD1	14	CASKLMTGPYEQYF	TGTGCCAGCAAACTCATGACAGGGCCCTACGAGCAGTACTTC
TRBV15	.	TRBJ2-4	TRBD2	18	CATSRDLSGIGKGNIQYF	TGTGCCACCAGCAGAGACCTTAGCGGGATTGGGAAGGGAAACATTCAGTACTTC
TRBV2	.	TRBJ2-1	TRBD2	17	CASSETVAGSSYNEQFF	TGTGCCAGCAGTGAAACCGTAGCGGGAAGCTCCTACAATGAGCAGTTCTTC
TRBV6-7	.	TRBJ1-5	.	14	CASSYAGVGQPQHF	TGTGCCAGCAGTTACGCGGGGGTTGGTCAGCCCCAGCATTTT